A single sample is the source of the 27 T cell receptor beta chains below, sequenced in a study of T cells in narcolepsy (dated by TCRdb to the late 2010s). The library was built by means of the immunoSEQ multiplex PCR assay. Imported from immuneACCESS, the table was reduced by TCRdb to in-frame sequences with V and J called. These copies leave out some clones; in studies compared against another copy, an unresolved V gene accounts for under half, and the cause of the remainder is not known. This sample comprises 700 to 950 clones, around 27% of them detected only once. The ten top clones hold around 64% of the sample. For these TCRs, the target antigens are not known. The sequenced sample consisted of cultured CD8+ T cells from cerebrospinal fluid. Source of these receptors: a human donor with narcolepsy.

J is TRBJ2-7 and V is TRBV7-7, with a tentative D call TRBD1 (5 bases). Germline V CDR1 and CDR2: SSHAT, FNYEAQ (reference sequence). Trimming took off 0 bases at V and 3 bases at J, with 6 bases between the two ends. CDR3 length: 13 residues. CDR3 in amino acids: CASSLAGHYEQYF. The CDR3 DNA reads TGTGCCAGCAGCTTAGCCGGACACTACGAGCAGTACTTC.

The chain combines TRBV7-4 with TRBJ1-2; TRBD1 agrees at 9 bases. The CDR3 has 15 amino acids. In germline, CDR1 is SGHVT, CDR2 SQSDAQ. V was clipped by 5 bases and J by 7 bases; unmatched bases: 11. CDR3 nucleotides: TGTGCCAGCAGCGCCTCGGGACAGGGTACCTTTGGCTACACCTTC. The encoded protein is CASSASGQGTFGYTF.

The sample holds a few counts of this clone. A far larger clone is one nucleotide away, so this likely arose from a read error. Other DNA sequences within the sample encode an identical CDR3. The chain is built from TRBV15 and TRBJ2-1; 11 positions match TRBD2. The CDR3 runs to 14 residues. Germline lookup yields CDR1 LNHNV and CDR2 YYDKDF (reference sequence). V shed 9 bases and J 6 bases; nucleotides not matched to a gene: 7. CDR3 sequence: CATRGTSGLNEQFF. The CDR3 DNA follows: TGTGCCACGAGGGGGACTAGCGGTCTCAATGAGCAGTTCTTC.

The V gene is TRBV4-2, the J gene TRBJ1-6; D call uncertain. Per the germline V gene, CDR1 is LGHNA and CDR2 is YNFKEQ. The CDR3 covers 15 residues. Deletions cut 4 bases from V and 2 bases from J, with 9 bases between. CDR3 nucleotides: TGTGCCAGCAGCCTGGGAGTTCCCTATAATTCACCCCTCCACTTT. Translating it yields CASSLGVPYNSPLHF.

The CDR3 region is CASSFGSVEKLFF. The DNA for the CDR3 is TGTGCCAGCAGCTTCGGGTCCGTTGAAAAACTGTTTTTT. The chain has TRBV5-5 and TRBJ1-4; D unclear. The V end was cut by 2 bases, the J end by 7 bases, with 9 bases between. The CDR3 loop spans 13 amino acids. In germline, CDR1 is SGHKS, CDR2 YYEKEE (reference sequence).

This clone has a handful of counts. The chain is built from TRBV11-3 and TRBJ2-7, with TRBD2 identical over 10 bases. Germline values: CDR1 SGHNT, CDR2 YENEEA. The CDR3 is made up of 17 amino acids. The ends lost 3 bases at V and 4 bases at J; junction bases unmatched: 12. The CDR3, as DNA: TGTGCCAGCAGCTTGGGGCTAGCGGGAGATTCAGGATACGAGCAGTACTTC. As protein: CASSLGLAGDSGYEQYF.

This clone showed up just a few times. This likely came from a read error, as a far larger clone is one base away. The chain joins TRBV5-4 to TRBJ2-5; a possible D gene is TRBD2 (5 bases). The better agreement between TRBJ2-7 and the DNA end casts doubt on the J call. The CDR3 is made up of 16 amino acids. Germline-derived CDR1 and CDR2 are SGHNT and YYREEE (reference sequence). CDR3 residues: CASSLTTADPPYEQYF. CDR3 coding DNA: TGTGCCAGCAGCCTCACTACAGCGGATCCTCCCTACGAGCAGTACTTC.

In regard to this clone: A far more abundant clone sits one base away, making this likely a read error. The chain recombines TRBV5-4 with TRBJ1-3; D unclear. Germline V lookup: CDR1 SGHNT, CDR2 YYREEE (reference sequence). Trimming removed 2 bases from V and 3 bases from J, with 12 bases in between. CDR3 length equals 15 residues. CDR3 in amino acids: CASSLGPGVGNTIYF. CDR3 sequence (DNA): TGTGCCAGCAGCTTAGGCCCCGGGGTTGGAAACACCATATATTTT.

This clone was observed a few times. It differs at one base from a far larger clone, so likely a read error. Other nucleotide sequences in the sample specify the same CDR3. The genes are TRBV5-6 and TRBJ1-6; D unresolved. The CDR3 has 15 residues. The germline V gene encodes CDR1 SGHDT and CDR2 YYEEEE. The CDR3: CASSLGVPYNSPLHF. The CDR3 DNA sequence: TGTGCGAGCAGCCTGGGAGTTCCCTATAATTCACCCCTCCACTTT.

The rearrangement uses TRBV13 and TRBJ2-6, with D hard to call. The CDR3 runs to 18 residues. The V gene's germline CDR1 is PRHDT and CDR2 FYEKMQ (reference sequence). V gave up 6 bases and J gave up 5 bases, with 23 bases separating them. CDR3 bases: TGTGCCAGCAGTTCGAGAAAGCTGAGTACAAGTCGGGCCAACGTCCTGACTTTC. Translating it yields CASSSRKLSTSRANVLTF.

The V call is TRBV4-3, the J call TRBJ2-5, with 7 nucleotides matching TRBD1. The germline gives CDR1 LGHNA, CDR2 YSLEER. The CDR3 is 15 residues long. V shed 3 bases and J 1 base; nucleotides not matched to a gene: 5. The CDR3 coding sequence is TGCGCCAGCAGCCATCAGACAGGGACCCAAGAGACCCAGTACTTC. Amino acids: CASSHQTGTQETQYF.

Comments on this clone: Since a far larger clone is one base different, this is likely a read error. The V and J genes are TRBV5-8 and TRBJ1-2, with D uncertain. The germline V gene has CDR1 SGHTS and CDR2 YDEGEE. The length of the CDR3 is 14 residues. The germline V and J ends were trimmed by 1 base and 3 bases, with 10 bases remaining between them. The CDR3 spells CASSLSDVYYGYTF. DNA of the CDR3: TGTGCCAGCAGCTTGTCGGATGTCTACTATGGCTACACCTTC.

This clone has a handful of counts. The genes are TRBV5-5 and TRBJ2-1, with 7 bases identical to TRBD2. The CDR3 totals 14 residues. The J segment lost 3 bases and the V segment lost 4 bases, leaving 4 bases of the junction unmatched. Germline CDR1 reads SGHKS; CDR2 reads YYEKEE (reference sequence). CDR3 coding DNA: TGTGCCAGCAGCCCTTGGACTAGCTACAATGAGCAGTTCTTC. Protein product: CASSPWTSYNEQFF.

Judged by abundance, this clone is medium-sized. The chain joins TRBV27 to TRBJ1-3, with no clear D. Deletions cut 0 bases from V and 2 bases from J, with 8 bases between. This CDR3 has 15 amino acids. Germline assignment: CDR1 MNHEY and CDR2 SMNVEV (reference sequence). Here the CDR3 reads CASSLSGPAGNTIYF. The DNA for the CDR3 is TGTGCCAGCAGTTTATCAGGACCCGCTGGAAACACCATATATTTT.

The V and J genes are TRBV6-5 and TRBJ1-2; 10 bases align to TRBD1. V dropped 2 bases and J dropped 10; count of bases not matched to a gene: 1. The CDR3 runs to 12 residues. Germline CDR1 MNHEY, CDR2 SVGAGI. The CDR3: CASSYGQGVYTF. In DNA, the CDR3 is TGTGCCAGCAGTTACGGACAGGGGGTCTACACCTTC.

This clone has just a few counts. J is TRBJ1-2 and V is TRBV6-6; D gene ambiguous. Germline loops: CDR1 MNHNY, CDR2 SVGAGI (reference sequence). The germline V and J ends were trimmed by 6 bases and 0 bases, with 14 bases remaining between them. The CDR3 loop spans 15 amino acids. The CDR3: CASSPQPGSNYGYTF. In DNA, the CDR3 is TGTGCCAGCAGCCCTCAGCCGGGGTCTAACTATGGCTACACCTTC.

This clone was seen a few times. The J gene is TRBJ2-2, the V gene TRBV7-4; D possibly corresponds to TRBD2 (6 bases). CDR1 is SGHVT, CDR2 SQSDAQ, per germline. Trimming pared 3 bases from V and 5 bases from J, leaving 13 bases between. This CDR3 region has 15 residues. The CDR3 nucleotides are TGTGCCAGCAGCTTCATGTCGAGCGGGACCGGGGAGCTGTTTTTT. Protein product: CASSFMSSGTGELFF.

This clone is termed medium-sized. Other DNA sequences within the sample encode an identical CDR3. The chain couples TRBV6-1 to TRBJ1-1; D is undetermined. The CDR3 has 11 amino acids. Germline lookup yields CDR1 MNHNS and CDR2 SASEGT. Trimming took off 11 bases at V and 1 base at J, with 8 bases between the two ends. CDR3 DNA sequence: TGTGCCGGCGGGGAGAACACTGAAGCTTTCTTT. This gives the protein CAGGENTEAFF.

The chain has TRBV5-4 and TRBJ2-2, with 9 bases aligning to TRBD2. The germline CDR1 and CDR2 sequences are SGHNT and YYREEE (reference sequence). The CDR3 spans 14 residues. V gave up 3 bases and J gave up 7 bases; unmatched junction bases: 4. The CDR3: CASSSKAGGGELFF. Here the CDR3 DNA reads TGTGCCAGCAGCTCAAAAGCGGGAGGCGGGGAGCTGTTTTTT.

This chain joins TRBV7-8 and TRBJ2-2; 9 bases line up with TRBD2. V lost 4 bases and J lost 7; bases outside the gene matches: 4. CDR1 is SGHVS, CDR2 FQNEAQ, per germline. The CDR3 contains 14 residues. The DNA of the CDR3 is TGTGCCAGCAGCTCAAAAGCGGGAGGCGGGGAGCTGTTTTTT. This codes for CASSSKAGGGELFF.

About this clone itself: A much larger clonotype is one base distant, so this may be a read error. The chain uses TRBV4-2 and TRBJ2-5; no firm D call. Germline V gives CDR1 LGHNA, CDR2 YNFKEQ. Trimming left V 0 bases short and J 2 bases short, with 4 bases between. The length of the CDR3 is 13 residues. The DNA for the CDR3 is TGTGCCAGCAGCCAAGACTATCAAGAGACCCAGTACTTC. As protein: CASSQDYQETQYF.

This clone was seen only a few times. This chain uses TRBV27 with TRBJ2-7; D remains unclear. CDR1 MNHEY and CDR2 SMNVEV come from the germline V gene (reference sequence). Trimming removed 6 bases at V and 0 bases at J, with 6 bases between. The CDR3 extends over 12 amino acids. In DNA form, the CDR3 reads TGTGCCAGCAGCCTGACCTCCTACGAGCAGTACTTC. It yields the protein CASSLTSYEQYF.

This clone is categorized as hyperexpanded. This sample includes further DNA sequences coding for the same CDR3. J is TRBJ2-2 and V is TRBV6-5; 9 bases line up with TRBD1. The CDR3 is made up of 15 amino acids. The ends lost 2 bases at V and 4 bases at J; junction bases unmatched: 2. CDR1 is MNHEY and CDR2 is SVGAGI in the germline V gene. The chain's CDR3 is CASSYLTGGTGELFF. In nucleotides, the CDR3 is TGTGCCAGCAGTTACCTGACAGGGGGCACCGGGGAGCTGTTTTTT.

This clone is medium-sized (0.01 to 0.1%). This chain links TRBV27 with TRBJ2-7, with D maybe TRBD2 (5 bases). The CDR3 is made up of 12 amino acids. In germline, CDR1 is MNHEY, CDR2 SMNVEV (reference sequence). V lost 2 bases to trimming and J lost 6 bases, with 8 bases between them. CDR3 loop: CASSLLEGEQYF. CDR3 sequence (DNA): TGTGCCAGCAGTTTACTTGAGGGCGAGCAGTACTTC.

The V and J genes are TRBV11-2 and TRBJ2-4, with D possibly called TRBD1 or TRBD2 (6 bases each). Deletions cut 3 bases from V and 8 bases from J, with 14 bases between. The germline V gene encodes CDR1 SGHAT and CDR2 FQNNGV. The CDR3 has 14 amino acids. The CDR3, as DNA: TGTGCCAGCAGCTTCCAGGGGCGCGGGGACATTCAGTACTTC. Encoded protein: CASSFQGRGDIQYF. Looking up the rest from reference TRBV11-2 and TRBJ2-4 gives the full variable domain: EAGVAQSPRYKIIEKRQSVAFWCNPISGHATLYWYQQILGQGPKLLIQFQNNGVVDDSQLPKDRFSAERLKGVDSTLKIQPAKLEDSAVYLCASSFQGRGDIQYFGAGTRLSVL.

This clone showed up just a few times. One base separates it from a far larger clone, so it is likely a read error. The V and J genes are TRBV4-1 and TRBJ2-2; 9 bases align to TRBD1. V shed 6 bases and J 4 bases; nucleotides not matched to a gene: 6. The CDR3 covers 15 residues. Per germline, CDR1 MGHRA and CDR2 YSYEKL. This chain's CDR3 is CASSYLTGGTGELFF. The DNA of the CDR3 is TGCGCCAGCAGTTACCTGACAGGGGGCACCGGGGAGCTGTTTTTT.

This clone was detected only a few times. This chain connects TRBV2 to TRBJ2-7, with TRBD2 matching 15 bases. Germline trimming cut 5 bases from V and 2 bases from J; bases unmatched to any gene: 10. CDR1 is SNHLY and CDR2 is FYNNEI in the germline V gene. The CDR3 extends over 18 amino acids. The CDR3 DNA follows: TGTGCCAGCAGTTTATCGTGGACTAGCGGGGGGGCTACCTACGAGCAGTACTTC. Amino acids: CASSLSWTSGGATYEQYF. The full variable domain, its missing parts supplied by reference TRBV2 and TRBJ2-7, is EPEVTQTPSHQVTQMGQEVILRCVPISNHLYFYWYRQILGQKVEFLVSFYNNEISEKSEIFDDQFSVERPDGSNFTLKIRSTKLEDSAMYFCASSLSWTSGGATYEQYFGPGTRLTVT.